These T cell receptor beta chains were read from a single sample in a study of blood T cell repertoires in COVID-19. Generated by immunoSEQ multiplex PCR, the TCRdb table keeps only in-frame clones and is missing some. Among under 350,000 clones, more than 75% were seen once, and the ten largest hold over 2.5%. Sequencing input: PBMCs or T cells enriched from blood (not recorded which). The source of these receptors is a woman aged 18-29 years who had recovered from COVID-19. The CDR3 runs from the conserved cysteine through the conserved F or W. The order of the fields is CDR3 protein, CDR3 DNA, clone size, J gene, D gene, V gene. A D gene is named only where the DNA matches it firmly. The size of a clone is reported for some rows only, either as once, few or many, or as a class for expanded clones.

cdr3_aa: CASSITGGEGAFF; cdr3_nt: TGTGCCAGCAGTATCACAGGGGGAGAGGGAGCTTTCTTT; clone_size: -; j_call: TRBJ1-1; d_call: TRBD1; v_call: TRBV27
cdr3_aa: CASSFGDYGYTF; cdr3_nt: TGTGCCAGCAGCTTCGGGGACTATGGCTACACCTTC; clone_size: once; j_call: TRBJ1-2; d_call: -; v_call: TRBV7-8
cdr3_aa: CASSLDPPSGDNEQFF; cdr3_nt: TGCGCCAGCAGCTTGGATCCCCCTAGCGGAGACAATGAGCAGTTCTTC; clone_size: -; j_call: TRBJ2-1; d_call: TRBD2; v_call: TRBV5-1
cdr3_aa: CASSQTSGSSYEQYF; cdr3_nt: TGTGCCAGCAGCCAGACTAGCGGGAGCTCCTACGAGCAGTACTTC; clone_size: -; j_call: TRBJ2-7; d_call: TRBD2; v_call: TRBV7-7
cdr3_aa: CASSLAGEEEEQYF; cdr3_nt: TGTGCCAGCAGTTTAGCGGGAGAGGAAGAAGAGCAGTACTTC; clone_size: -; j_call: TRBJ2-7; d_call: TRBD2; v_call: TRBV28
cdr3_aa: CASSQDGTSVNEQFF; cdr3_nt: TGTGCCAGCAGCCAAGATGGGACTAGTGTCAATGAGCAGTTCTTC; clone_size: -; j_call: TRBJ2-1; d_call: TRBD2; v_call: TRBV3-1/TRBV3-2
cdr3_aa: CASSDRGGDQPQHF; cdr3_nt: TGTGCCAGCAGCGACAGGGGAGGGGATCAGCCCCAGCATTTT; clone_size: -; j_call: TRBJ1-5; d_call: TRBD1; v_call: TRBV27
cdr3_aa: CASSELGESAFF; cdr3_nt: TGTGCCAGCAGTGAACTCGGGGAGTCGGCTTTCTTT; clone_size: -; j_call: TRBJ1-1; d_call: -; v_call: TRBV2
cdr3_aa: CAIATSGYNEQFF; cdr3_nt: TGTGCCATCGCGACTAGCGGCTACAATGAGCAGTTCTTC; clone_size: -; j_call: TRBJ2-1; d_call: TRBD2; v_call: TRBV10-3
cdr3_aa: CASSPRVEATGDGYTF; cdr3_nt: TGTGCCAGCTCACCACGGGTGGAGGCCACGGGTGATGGCTACACCTTC; clone_size: -; j_call: TRBJ1-2; d_call: -; v_call: TRBV18
cdr3_aa: CASSRDSQIGGYTF; cdr3_nt: TGCGCCAGCAGCCGGGACAGTCAAATTGGGGGCTACACCTTC; clone_size: few; j_call: TRBJ1-2; d_call: TRBD1; v_call: TRBV5-1
cdr3_aa: CASSLLRGTGTSFMNTQYF; cdr3_nt: TGTGCCAGCAGTTTATTGAGAGGGACCGGGACTAGTTTTATGAATACGCAGTATTTT; clone_size: -; j_call: TRBJ2-3; d_call: TRBD2; v_call: TRBV5-6
cdr3_aa: CAISSSLMNTEAFF; cdr3_nt: TGTGCCATCAGCTCGTCACTGATGAACACTGAAGCTTTCTTT; clone_size: -; j_call: TRBJ1-1; d_call: -; v_call: TRBV10-3
cdr3_aa: CASSIKRLAGYEQYF; cdr3_nt: TGTGCCAGTAGTATCAAAAGACTAGCGGGCTACGAGCAGTACTTC; clone_size: -; j_call: TRBJ2-7; d_call: TRBD2; v_call: TRBV19
cdr3_aa: CASSSAGQGLMNTEAFF; cdr3_nt: TGCGCCAGCAGCTCAGCGGGACAGGGCCTAATGAACACTGAAGCTTTCTTT; clone_size: -; j_call: TRBJ1-1; d_call: TRBD1; v_call: TRBV5-1
cdr3_aa: CASSDSGTGMSYEQYF; cdr3_nt: TGTGCCAGCAGTGACTCGGGGACAGGGATGTCCTACGAGCAGTACTTC; clone_size: -; j_call: TRBJ2-7; d_call: TRBD1; v_call: TRBV6-4
cdr3_aa: CASSEAFRSDNSPLHF; cdr3_nt: TGTGCCAGCAGTGAAGCGTTCAGGTCTGACAATTCACCCCTCCACTTT; clone_size: -; j_call: TRBJ1-6; d_call: -; v_call: TRBV2
cdr3_aa: CASSPGTSGSQETQYF; cdr3_nt: TGTGCCAGCAGTCCCGGGACTAGCGGATCCCAAGAGACCCAGTACTTC; clone_size: -; j_call: TRBJ2-5; d_call: TRBD2; v_call: TRBV28
cdr3_aa: CASSWTGETQYF; cdr3_nt: TGTGCCAGCAGTTGGACTGGGGAGACCCAGTACTTC; clone_size: -; j_call: TRBJ2-5; d_call: -; v_call: TRBV27
cdr3_aa: CASSLQGNYGYTF; cdr3_nt: TGTGCCAGTAGTTTGCAGGGGAACTATGGCTACACCTTC; clone_size: few; j_call: TRBJ1-2; d_call: -; v_call: TRBV19
cdr3_aa: CASSSFGDLSNSPLHF; cdr3_nt: TGTGCCAGCAGCTCCTTTGGAGATTTGAGTAATTCACCCCTCCACTTT; clone_size: -; j_call: TRBJ1-6; d_call: -; v_call: TRBV5-4
cdr3_aa: CASSEFVLGVSYNEQFF; cdr3_nt: TGTGCCAGCAGTGAATTCGTATTAGGGGTGTCCTACAATGAGCAGTTCTTC; clone_size: once; j_call: TRBJ2-1; d_call: -; v_call: TRBV6-1
cdr3_aa: CGAMGIGFNYGYTF; cdr3_nt: TGTGGGGCTATGGGTATTGGGTTTAACTATGGCTACACCTTC; clone_size: once; j_call: TRBJ1-2; d_call: -; v_call: TRBV28
cdr3_aa: CASSLAGRWGEGDTQYF; cdr3_nt: TGTGCCAGCAGCTTGGCCGGTCGTTGGGGTGAGGGAGATACGCAGTATTTT; clone_size: -; j_call: TRBJ2-3; d_call: -; v_call: TRBV5-4
cdr3_aa: CASSFPGQPLSPLHF; cdr3_nt: TGTGCCAGCAGCTTCCCGGGACAGCCCCTTTCACCCCTCCACTTT; clone_size: -; j_call: TRBJ1-6; d_call: TRBD1; v_call: TRBV5-4
cdr3_aa: CASLPSGSSSGELFF; cdr3_nt: TGTGCCAGCCTCCCTAGCGGGAGTTCATCCGGGGAGCTGTTTTTT; clone_size: -; j_call: TRBJ2-2; d_call: TRBD2; v_call: TRBV2
cdr3_aa: CAPLPPLRQGANNEQFF; cdr3_nt: TGTGCCCCCCTCCCCCCCCTAAGACAGGGGGCCAACAATGAGCAGTTCTTC; clone_size: -; j_call: TRBJ2-1; d_call: TRBD1; v_call: TRBV24-1
cdr3_aa: CASDPGLAGGPTDEQYF; cdr3_nt: TGTGCCAGCGATCCGGGACTAGCGGGAGGGCCAACAGACGAGCAGTACTTC; clone_size: -; j_call: TRBJ2-7; d_call: TRBD2; v_call: TRBV28
cdr3_aa: CASSYGSVREQFF; cdr3_nt: TGTGCCAGCAGTTACGGGAGCGTACGTGAGCAGTTCTTC; clone_size: -; j_call: TRBJ2-1; d_call: -; v_call: TRBV6-5
cdr3_aa: CASREDRGYNSPLHF; cdr3_nt: TGTGCCAGCAGGGAAGACAGGGGCTATAATTCACCCCTCCACTTT; clone_size: -; j_call: TRBJ1-6; d_call: TRBD1; v_call: TRBV2
cdr3_aa: CASSVVRGSPGANVLTF; cdr3_nt: TGCGCCAGCAGTGTAGTTAGGGGATCCCCTGGGGCCAACGTCCTGACTTTC; clone_size: -; j_call: TRBJ2-6; d_call: -; v_call: TRBV10-2
cdr3_aa: CASSLGGRGYNEQFF; cdr3_nt: TGTGCCAGCAGTTTAGGGGGGAGGGGGTACAATGAGCAGTTCTTC; clone_size: -; j_call: TRBJ2-1; d_call: -; v_call: TRBV27
cdr3_aa: CASSSRTGGINYGYTF; cdr3_nt: TGTGCCAGCAGCTCCAGGACAGGGGGCATTAACTATGGCTACACCTTC; clone_size: -; j_call: TRBJ1-2; d_call: TRBD1; v_call: TRBV7-9
cdr3_aa: CATSRVRGGGNTEAFF; cdr3_nt: TGTGCCACCAGCAGAGTACGGGGAGGGGGGAACACTGAAGCTTTCTTT; clone_size: -; j_call: TRBJ1-1; d_call: -; v_call: TRBV15
cdr3_aa: CASGRLAGVGGYNEQFF; cdr3_nt: TGCGCCAGCGGGAGGCTAGCGGGAGTAGGTGGCTACAATGAGCAGTTCTTC; clone_size: -; j_call: TRBJ2-1; d_call: TRBD2; v_call: TRBV5-1
cdr3_aa: CASSPRGEGNTEAFF; cdr3_nt: TGTGCCAGCTCACCACGGGGGGAGGGGAACACTGAAGCTTTCTTT; clone_size: -; j_call: TRBJ1-1; d_call: -; v_call: TRBV18
cdr3_aa: CASSSINSGTGIFYEQYF; cdr3_nt: TGTGCCAGCAGCTCTATAAATAGCGGGACAGGGATATTCTACGAGCAGTACTTC; clone_size: -; j_call: TRBJ2-7; d_call: -; v_call: TRBV7-2
cdr3_aa: CASSETGVNNQPQHF; cdr3_nt: TGTGCCAGCAGTGAAACGGGGGTGAACAATCAGCCCCAGCATTTT; clone_size: -; j_call: TRBJ1-5; d_call: -; v_call: TRBV2
cdr3_aa: CASSFTTSGTSTDTQYF; cdr3_nt: TGTGCCAGCAGTTTCACGACTAGCGGGACTAGCACAGATACGCAGTATTTT; clone_size: -; j_call: TRBJ2-3; d_call: TRBD2; v_call: TRBV28
cdr3_aa: CASRDREKTTEAFF; cdr3_nt: TGTGCCAGCAGGGACAGGGAGAAGACCACTGAAGCTTTCTTT; clone_size: -; j_call: TRBJ1-1; d_call: TRBD1; v_call: TRBV6-5
cdr3_aa: CATRGRQGDDYYGYTF; cdr3_nt: TGTGCCACCAGGGGAAGGCAGGGGGATGACTACTATGGCTACACCTTC; clone_size: -; j_call: TRBJ1-2; d_call: TRBD1; v_call: TRBV15
cdr3_aa: CSAMTGDQPQHF; cdr3_nt: TGCAGCGCTATGACAGGGGATCAGCCCCAGCATTTT; clone_size: -; j_call: TRBJ1-5; d_call: TRBD1; v_call: TRBV29-1
cdr3_aa: CASSAGGGDYGYTF; cdr3_nt: TGTGCCAGCAGCGCCGGGGGGGGCGACTATGGCTACACCTTC; clone_size: -; j_call: TRBJ1-2; d_call: -; v_call: TRBV7-2
cdr3_aa: CASSLRRGTYNEQFF; cdr3_nt: TGTGCCAGCAGCTTGAGACGGGGGACCTACAATGAGCAGTTCTTC; clone_size: few; j_call: TRBJ2-1; d_call: -; v_call: TRBV11-3
cdr3_aa: CASSPEADTQYF; cdr3_nt: TGTGCCAGCAGCCCCGAGGCGGATACGCAGTATTTT; clone_size: once; j_call: TRBJ2-3; d_call: -; v_call: TRBV5-4
cdr3_aa: CASSISTDTQYF; cdr3_nt: TGTGCCAGCAGCATAAGCACAGATACGCAGTATTTT; clone_size: -; j_call: TRBJ2-3; d_call: -; v_call: TRBV5-4
cdr3_aa: CASSRAFGDTEAFF; cdr3_nt: TGTGCCAGCAGCCGCGCTTTCGGTGACACTGAAGCTTTCTTT; clone_size: once; j_call: TRBJ1-1; d_call: -; v_call: TRBV6-5